This TCR beta chain was obtained from a study of cytomegalovirus exposure and HLA in healthy donors. Overall study findings and caveats: Earlier analysis looked at TCR beta V segments, and most were productive about 87% or about 30% of the time. A likely sequencing artifact accounted for one observed cluster of highly shared sequence variants.

From germline, CDR1 is SSHAT and CDR2 FNYEAQ (reference sequence). This CDR3 contains 19 residues. The PCR was carried out with 60 Vbeta primers and 13 Jbeta primers. Generated by immunoSEQ multiplex PCR, the TCRdb table keeps only in-frame clones and is missing some. The repertoire holds roughly 120,000 clones, with approximately 80% as singletons. As for this clone: Its antigen is currently unknown. A junction boundary mismatches the germline segment, possibly from a read error.

Specimen: PBMCs. This TCR was recovered from a human donor in good health. This chain links TRBV7-7 with TRBJ1-6; no reliable D call. The CDR3 DNA reads TGTGCTAGCAGAAACACAGACGGACGGACTAGCTCCTATAATTCACCCCTCCACTTT. Encoded protein: CASRNTDGRTSSYNSPLHF.